This is a list of T cell receptor beta chains from one sample in a study of blood T cells in healthy people across ages. One entry per CDR3 protein results from TCRdb running MiXCR on the 5' RACE reads. The data show roughly 1,800,000 distinct CDR3 sequences, with 49% seen just once and over 2% held by the top ten. Sequencing was carried out using blood. These receptors all stem from a woman between 35 and 50 years old in good health. Each CDR3 is given with its conserved first and last residue. The order of the fields is clone size, D gene, V gene, J gene, CDR3 DNA, CDR3 protein. A D gene is named only where the DNA matches it firmly. Where a row states a size, it is once, few, many or the class of an expanded clone; other rows omit it.

clone_size: few
d_call: NA
v_call: TRBV7-2
j_call: TRBJ2-4
cdr3_nt: TGTGCCAGCAGTCCCTCAACCGGGACGCCCTTTCAGTACTTC
cdr3_aa: CASSPSTGTPFQYF

clone_size: few
d_call: NA
v_call: TRBV7-2
j_call: TRBJ2-5
cdr3_nt: TGTGCCAGCAGCCGCTGGAAAGAGACCCAGTACTTC
cdr3_aa: CASSRWKETQYF

clone_size: NA
d_call: NA
v_call: TRBV5-1
j_call: TRBJ2-7
cdr3_nt: TGCGCCAGCAGCTTGGGCAGGTTCCACGAGCAGTACTTC
cdr3_aa: CASSLGRFHEQYF

clone_size: NA
d_call: TRBD1
v_call: TRBV4-1
j_call: TRBJ1-1
cdr3_nt: TGCGCCAGCAGCCAACGGGGACAGTCCAACACTGAAGCTTTCTTT
cdr3_aa: CASSQRGQSNTEAFF

clone_size: few
d_call: TRBD2
v_call: TRBV6-2/TRBV6-3
j_call: TRBJ2-1
cdr3_nt: TGTGCCAGCCTAGCGGATAGCTCCTACAATGAGCAGTTCTTC
cdr3_aa: CASLADSSYNEQFF

clone_size: NA
d_call: TRBD2
v_call: TRBV28
j_call: TRBJ2-7
cdr3_nt: TGTGCCAGCAGTGCCAGTTCGGGGGGGACCTACGAGCAGTACTTC
cdr3_aa: CASSASSGGTYEQYF

clone_size: NA
d_call: NA
v_call: TRBV7-8
j_call: TRBJ2-5
cdr3_nt: TGTGCCAGCAGCGGAGCTGCTGGGCCCCAAGAGACCCAGTACTTC
cdr3_aa: CASSGAAGPQETQYF

clone_size: NA
d_call: TRBD1
v_call: TRBV20-1
j_call: TRBJ2-7
cdr3_nt: TGCAGTGCTAGAGATGGGACAGTATCACCCTACGAGCAGTACTTC
cdr3_aa: CSARDGTVSPYEQYF

clone_size: NA
d_call: NA
v_call: TRBV12-3/TRBV12-4
j_call: TRBJ2-1
cdr3_nt: TGTGCCAGCAGTTTAGATGTGTCTAAGCAGTTCTTC
cdr3_aa: CASSLDVSKQFF

clone_size: NA
d_call: TRBD2
v_call: TRBV5-1
j_call: TRBJ2-5
cdr3_nt: TGCGCCAGCGGGTTATTCGAGGGAGGGCGGGGAGATGAGACCCAGTACTTC
cdr3_aa: CASGLFEGGRGDETQYF

clone_size: NA
d_call: TRBD2
v_call: TRBV5-1
j_call: TRBJ2-3
cdr3_nt: TGCGTCAGCAGCTTCGAGCGGGGGGGCTTCGATACGCAGTATTTT
cdr3_aa: CVSSFERGGFDTQYF

clone_size: NA
d_call: NA
v_call: TRBV20-1
j_call: TRBJ2-3
cdr3_nt: TGCAGTTCCGCGGGGGCCCCCCATAGCACAGATACGCAGTATTTT
cdr3_aa: CSSAGAPHSTDTQYF

clone_size: NA
d_call: NA
v_call: TRBV6-1
j_call: TRBJ2-3
cdr3_nt: TGTGCCAGCAGATTCATCCAGACAGGCACAGATACGCAGTATTTT
cdr3_aa: CASRFIQTGTDTQYF

clone_size: NA
d_call: NA
v_call: TRBV6-5
j_call: TRBJ1-2
cdr3_nt: TGTGCCAGCAGCCCGGAGGGGGGCGTTGTTGGCTACACCTTC
cdr3_aa: CASSPEGGVVGYTF

clone_size: NA
d_call: TRBD2
v_call: TRBV15
j_call: TRBJ2-3
cdr3_nt: TGTGCCACCAGCAGAGACAGCGGGGACACAGATACGCAGTATTTT
cdr3_aa: CATSRDSGDTDTQYF

clone_size: few
d_call: NA
v_call: TRBV6-1
j_call: TRBJ2-1
cdr3_nt: TGTGCCAGCAGTGAAGCGCTTACGAGCTCCTACAATGAGCAGTTCTTC
cdr3_aa: CASSEALTSSYNEQFF

clone_size: NA
d_call: TRBD1
v_call: TRBV24-1
j_call: TRBJ2-1
cdr3_nt: TGTGCCACCAGGCCGGGACAGGGCGGCTACAATGAGCAGTTCTTC
cdr3_aa: CATRPGQGGYNEQFF

clone_size: NA
d_call: NA
v_call: TRBV20-1
j_call: TRBJ2-1
cdr3_nt: TGCAGTGCTAGAGATACAGGCCACCCCTTGAAGTTCTTC
cdr3_aa: CSARDTGHPLKFF

clone_size: many
d_call: NA
v_call: TRBV28
j_call: TRBJ2-1
cdr3_nt: TGTGCCAGCAGTTTATCTGCTACTGAGCAGTTCTTC
cdr3_aa: CASSLSATEQFF

clone_size: NA
d_call: NA
v_call: TRBV29-1
j_call: TRBJ1-2
cdr3_nt: TGCAGCGGAGACGGTCCACCAGAAGGCTACACCTTC
cdr3_aa: CSGDGPPEGYTF

clone_size: few
d_call: NA
v_call: TRBV10-3
j_call: TRBJ2-7
cdr3_nt: TGTGCCATCCAGATGAAGTACTCCTACGAGCAGTACTTC
cdr3_aa: CAIQMKYSYEQYF

clone_size: few
d_call: TRBD1
v_call: TRBV20-1
j_call: TRBJ2-7
cdr3_nt: TGCAGTGCTAGAGTCCAGGGGGCGCTTATATACGAGCAGTACTTC
cdr3_aa: CSARVQGALIYEQYF

clone_size: few
d_call: NA
v_call: TRBV5-1
j_call: TRBJ2-1
cdr3_nt: TGCGCCAGCAGCTTATATCTTAACAGGGCGCCCCACAATGAGCAGTTCTTC
cdr3_aa: CASSLYLNRAPHNEQFF

clone_size: NA
d_call: NA
v_call: TRBV7-2
j_call: TRBJ2-3
cdr3_nt: TGTGCCAGCAGCTTGAGGAGGGGATTGGCAGATACGCAGTATTTT
cdr3_aa: CASSLRRGLADTQYF

clone_size: NA
d_call: NA
v_call: TRBV20-1
j_call: TRBJ1-6
cdr3_nt: TGCAGTGCTAGAGTTACAGATAATTCACCCCTCCACTTT
cdr3_aa: CSARVTDNSPLHF

clone_size: once
d_call: NA
v_call: TRBV10-1
j_call: TRBJ2-3
cdr3_nt: TGCGTCAGCCGTACGGGGGACACAGATACGCAGTATTTT
cdr3_aa: CVSRTGDTDTQYF

clone_size: many
d_call: TRBD1
v_call: TRBV7-9
j_call: TRBJ2-7
cdr3_nt: TGTGCCAGCAGCCCGGACAGGGGCTACGAGCAGTACTTC
cdr3_aa: CASSPDRGYEQYF

clone_size: few
d_call: TRBD2
v_call: TRBV4-1
j_call: TRBJ2-7
cdr3_nt: TGCGCCAGCAGCCAGATGGGAGATAGCGGGGGGCTGACCTACGAGCAGTACTTC
cdr3_aa: CASSQMGDSGGLTYEQYF

clone_size: many
d_call: NA
v_call: TRBV6-5
j_call: TRBJ2-5
cdr3_nt: TGTGCCAGCAGCAAACCTGGACGGCACCAAGAGACCCAGTACTTC
cdr3_aa: CASSKPGRHQETQYF

clone_size: NA
d_call: NA
v_call: TRBV7-9
j_call: TRBJ2-7
cdr3_nt: TGTGCCAGCAGCTTACGGGAACCGGCGTTATACGAGCAGTACTTC
cdr3_aa: CASSLREPALYEQYF

clone_size: few
d_call: TRBD1
v_call: TRBV25-1
j_call: TRBJ2-3
cdr3_nt: TGTGCCAGCAGTGAGGCCAGGGGGCGACGCACAGATACGCAGTATTTT
cdr3_aa: CASSEARGRRTDTQYF

clone_size: once
d_call: TRBD1
v_call: TRBV20-1
j_call: TRBJ2-7
cdr3_nt: TGCAGTGCGCAGGAGCCACAGGGGGACGAGCAGTACTTC
cdr3_aa: CSAQEPQGDEQYF

clone_size: many
d_call: TRBD1
v_call: TRBV4-1
j_call: TRBJ2-5
cdr3_nt: TGTGCCAGCAGCCGGGACAGGGATCAAGAGACCCAGTACTTC
cdr3_aa: CASSRDRDQETQYF

clone_size: NA
d_call: TRBD1
v_call: TRBV14
j_call: TRBJ1-4
cdr3_nt: TGTGCCAGCAGCCAAGGGACCGGGACAGGGGTTGAAAAACTGTTTTTT
cdr3_aa: CASSQGTGTGVEKLFF

clone_size: NA
d_call: TRBD1
v_call: TRBV11-1
j_call: TRBJ2-1
cdr3_nt: TGTGCCAGCAGCTTAGGAGGCAGGGGGTCGCATGAGCAGTTCTTC
cdr3_aa: CASSLGGRGSHEQFF

clone_size: NA
d_call: NA
v_call: TRBV10-3
j_call: TRBJ1-2
cdr3_nt: TGTGCCATCAGTGAGTCGTGGCGAACTAACTATGGCTACACCTTC
cdr3_aa: CAISESWRTNYGYTF

clone_size: few
d_call: TRBD1
v_call: TRBV6-5
j_call: TRBJ2-7
cdr3_nt: TGTGCCAGCAGGGACAGGGCCGATCGTCGGCAGTACTTC
cdr3_aa: CASRDRADRRQYF

clone_size: few
d_call: TRBD1
v_call: TRBV20-1
j_call: TRBJ1-2
cdr3_nt: TGCAGTCCAGGCAGGGACAGTAACTATGGCTACACCTTC
cdr3_aa: CSPGRDSNYGYTF

clone_size: once
d_call: TRBD2
v_call: TRBV19
j_call: TRBJ2-1
cdr3_nt: TGTGCCAGTAATCTAGCGGGGGCCATTAATGAGCAGTTCTTC
cdr3_aa: CASNLAGAINEQFF

clone_size: NA
d_call: NA
v_call: TRBV6-1
j_call: TRBJ2-7
cdr3_nt: TGTGCCAGCAGTGGACTCTGGATGGGGGGCTCCTACAATGAGCAGTACTTC
cdr3_aa: CASSGLWMGGSYNEQYF

clone_size: NA
d_call: TRBD1
v_call: TRBV12-3/TRBV12-4
j_call: TRBJ1-1
cdr3_nt: TGTGCCAGCAGTTTTTCAGGGGGTCACACTGAAGCTTTCTTT
cdr3_aa: CASSFSGGHTEAFF

clone_size: NA
d_call: TRBD2
v_call: TRBV7-2
j_call: TRBJ2-1
cdr3_nt: TGTGCCAGCAGCTTAAGGTCGGGACTAGCGGGCAGAAACAATGAGCAGTTCTTC
cdr3_aa: CASSLRSGLAGRNNEQFF

clone_size: NA
d_call: TRBD2
v_call: TRBV5-5
j_call: TRBJ2-5
cdr3_nt: TGTGCCAGCAGCTTGGTTCCACAGGCGGGGGGGCGAGAGACCCAGTACTTC
cdr3_aa: CASSLVPQAGGRETQYF

clone_size: few
d_call: TRBD1
v_call: TRBV12-3/TRBV12-4
j_call: TRBJ1-2
cdr3_nt: TGTGCCAGCCAGGGACAGCCTAACTATGGCTACACCTTC
cdr3_aa: CASQGQPNYGYTF

clone_size: once
d_call: TRBD1
v_call: TRBV7-2
j_call: TRBJ2-1
cdr3_nt: TGTGCCAGCAGCCCGTACAGGGGACCGAGATACAATGAGCAGTTCTTC
cdr3_aa: CASSPYRGPRYNEQFF

clone_size: NA
d_call: NA
v_call: TRBV4-1
j_call: TRBJ2-1
cdr3_nt: TGCGCCAGCAGTAGGGTTAGCAATGAGCAGTTCTTC
cdr3_aa: CASSRVSNEQFF

clone_size: NA
d_call: TRBD2
v_call: TRBV20-1
j_call: TRBJ2-3
cdr3_nt: TGCAGTGCTAGAGCACTAGCGGGGGACACAGATACGCAGTATTTT
cdr3_aa: CSARALAGDTDTQYF

clone_size: NA
d_call: TRBD1
v_call: TRBV4-1
j_call: TRBJ2-3
cdr3_nt: TGCGCCAGCAGCCAGGCGAGGACAGGTGGAAACGACATAGGTACGCAGTATTTT
cdr3_aa: CASSQARTGGNDIGTQYF

clone_size: NA
d_call: NA
v_call: TRBV28
j_call: TRBJ2-6
cdr3_nt: TGTGCCAGCCTCACAGGAGCCTTCTCTGGGGCCAACGTCCTGACTTTC
cdr3_aa: CASLTGAFSGANVLTF

clone_size: NA
d_call: TRBD1
v_call: TRBV5-1
j_call: TRBJ1-2
cdr3_nt: TGCGCCAGCAGCTTGGGACAGGGGGCGTATGATGGCTACACCTTC
cdr3_aa: CASSLGQGAYDGYTF

clone_size: NA
d_call: TRBD1
v_call: TRBV10-3
j_call: TRBJ1-4
cdr3_nt: TGTGCCATCAGCTCGGGACAGACGAATGAAAAACTGTTTTTT
cdr3_aa: CAISSGQTNEKLFF

clone_size: NA
d_call: NA
v_call: TRBV18
j_call: TRBJ2-1
cdr3_nt: TGTGCCAGCTCACCACCATTAAGGGGCAGATACAATGAGCAGTTCTTC
cdr3_aa: CASSPPLRGRYNEQFF

clone_size: NA
d_call: TRBD1
v_call: TRBV5-1
j_call: TRBJ1-2
cdr3_nt: TGCGCCAGCAGCTTCTTACCGGGACAGAACTATGGCTACACCTTC
cdr3_aa: CASSFLPGQNYGYTF

clone_size: NA
d_call: TRBD1
v_call: TRBV5-1
j_call: TRBJ1-6
cdr3_nt: TGCGCCAGCAGCTTGTCCCAGACAGGGGTCCGTTCACCCCTCCACTTT
cdr3_aa: CASSLSQTGVRSPLHF

clone_size: few
d_call: TRBD1
v_call: TRBV6-2/TRBV6-3
j_call: TRBJ2-6
cdr3_nt: TGTGCCAGCAGCCCGGGACAGGGAACCAACGTCCTGACTTTC
cdr3_aa: CASSPGQGTNVLTF

clone_size: NA
d_call: NA
v_call: TRBV20-1
j_call: TRBJ1-2
cdr3_nt: TGCAGTGCTAGGACGCTGGGAGGCTACACCTTC
cdr3_aa: CSARTLGGYTF

clone_size: few
d_call: NA
v_call: TRBV5-1
j_call: TRBJ2-6
cdr3_nt: TGCGCCAGCAGCTTGGACCAAAACGTCCTGACTTTC
cdr3_aa: CASSLDQNVLTF

clone_size: NA
d_call: NA
v_call: TRBV6-2/TRBV6-3
j_call: TRBJ1-5
cdr3_nt: TGTGCCAGCAGTTACTCAGGGTTAAGCAATCAGCCCCAGCATTTT
cdr3_aa: CASSYSGLSNQPQHF

clone_size: NA
d_call: NA
v_call: TRBV11-2
j_call: TRBJ1-2
cdr3_nt: TGTGCCAGCAGCCCGACGGACCTCGGCTATGGCTACACCTTC
cdr3_aa: CASSPTDLGYGYTF